The entry that follows covers one TCR beta chain sequence. The target antigen is unknown. This entry belongs to a study of cytomegalovirus exposure and HLA in healthy donors. Points from the study as a whole: Specificity of three CMV-associated chains for CMV antigens was verified in vitro. TCR beta sequences numbering some 17,000 were associated with HLA alleles at 0.05 false discovery rate in a later analysis.

Germline loops: CDR1 SGHDT, CDR2 YYEEEE. Between the trimmed V and J ends, which lost 0 bases and 2 bases, there was a span of 13 bases. The CDR3 runs 16 residues. With 60 Vbeta and 13 Jbeta primers, the PCR was carried out. How the authors handled the data: Approximately 78 million unique TCR beta chains, roughly 11 million of them shared, were counted by a later analysis. TCRdb's copy holds only in-frame clones and misses some; the assay was immunoSEQ multiplex PCR. That table is the source of V, J and clone size, and D and trimming were worked out from the DNA. The profile shows under 150,000 clones, just under 80% of them singletons.

The chain links TRBV5-6 to TRBJ2-3; possibly TRBD2 for D (5 bases). Sequencing was performed on PBMCs. This TCR came from a woman aged 40 to 50 in good health and CMV-seronegative. CDR3 in amino acids: CASSLGLHQTTDTQYF. DNA for the CDR3: TGTGCCAGCAGCTTGGGACTACACCAAACCACAGATACGCAGTATTTT.